One sample yielded the 32 T cell receptor beta chains listed below, sequenced in a study of CD8 T cells in Susac syndrome. Reverse transcription of about 0.45 to 1 ug RNA used random hexamers. TCRdb recomputed calls from the immunoSEQ multiplex PCR reads with MiXCR, one row per CDR3 protein. The repertoire includes some 200,000 distinct CDR3 sequences, approximately 94% of them detected once, and about 0.1% sits in the top ten. The sequenced material came from CD4+ T cells from PBMCs. The receptors derive from a human donor in good health.

The J gene is TRBJ2-1, the V gene TRBV12-3 or TRBV12-4; D unresolved. CDR3 size: 14 residues. The V and J ends lost 6 bases and 4 bases respectively, with 13 bases between them. CDR3 nucleotide sequence: TGTGCCAGCAGCCCAGGCCCAGCGTACAATGAGCAGTTCTTC. As protein: CASSPGPAYNEQFF.

The V and J genes are TRBV19 and TRBJ1-2; D is unresolved. V dropped 5 bases and J dropped 3 bases, with 19 bases sitting between them. The germline gives CDR1 LNHDA, CDR2 SQIVND (reference sequence). CDR3 length: 16 amino acids. The CDR3 region is CASSAPALVADYGYTF. DNA for the CDR3: TGTGCCAGTAGTGCTCCTGCCCTCGTCGCCGACTATGGCTACACCTTC.

CDR3 region: CAWSQSIGELFF. The CDR3 nucleotides are TGTGCCTGGAGCCAATCAATCGGGGAGCTGTTTTTT. The chain combines TRBV30 with TRBJ2-2; D not resolved. V shed 3 bases and J shed 7 bases, with 9 bases lying between them. The germline CDR1 and CDR2 sequences are GTSNPN and SVGIG (reference sequence). The CDR3 extends over 12 amino acids.

The chain recombines TRBV3-1 with TRBJ2-7; 10 nucleotides line up with TRBD2. Germline values: CDR1 LGHDT, CDR2 YNNKEL (reference sequence). There are 17 residues in the CDR3. J lost 1 base, V lost 1 base, and 7 bases had no gene match. CDR3 bases: TGTGCCAGCAGCCAAGGTCTAGCGGGAGTCTCATCCTACGAGCAGTACTTC. Translated, it gives CASSQGLAGVSSYEQYF.

CDR3 loop: CASGRMAAYEQYF. The DNA for the CDR3 is TGTGCCAGCGGGCGAATGGCAGCCTACGAGCAGTACTTC. This chain uses TRBV3-1 with TRBJ2-7; D is unresolved. Germline V gives CDR1 LGHDT, CDR2 YNNKEL (reference sequence). The CDR3 is 13 residues long. V shed 8 bases and J shed 2 bases, with 13 bases lying between them.

The V and J genes are TRBV5-4 and TRBJ1-3; D not resolved. The V end was cut by 0 bases, the J end by 4 bases, with 5 bases between. The CDR3 runs to 13 residues. The germline gives CDR1 SGHNT, CDR2 YYREEE (reference sequence). The chain's CDR3 is CASSLESGNTIYF. CDR3 coding DNA: TGTGCCAGCAGCTTGGAGTCCGGAAACACCATATATTTT.

The chain is built from TRBV12-3 or TRBV12-4 and TRBJ2-3; either TRBD1 or TRBD2 may fit D (6 bases each). V lost 6 bases and J lost 5, with 18 bases in between. The CDR3 contains 15 residues. CDR3 protein: CASSPQGRIEDTQYF. The DNA of the CDR3 is TGTGCCAGCAGCCCCCAGGGGAGGATTGAAGATACGCAGTATTTT.

Here the CDR3 reads CSASRGLSYEQYF. The CDR3 region has the DNA TGCAGTGCTAGCAGGGGGCTCTCCTACGAGCAGTACTTC. The genes are TRBV20-1 and TRBJ2-7; 8 nucleotides align to TRBD1. Unmatched junction bases numbered 1, after V lost 3 bases and J lost 0 bases. Germline V lookup: CDR1 DFQATT, CDR2 SNEGSKA (reference sequence). CDR3 length: 13 residues.

The chain has TRBV2 and TRBJ1-1; the D is unclear. CDR1 and CDR2 (germline): SNHLY, FYNNEI. The ends were cut back, 8 bases at V and 1 base at J, with 5 bases in the middle. This CDR3 spans 11 amino acids. CDR3 nucleotide sequence: TGTGCCAGCGAGAGGAACACTGAAGCTTTCTTT. As protein: CASERNTEAFF.

This chain connects TRBV4-2 to TRBJ2-3; D remains unclear. The CDR3 spans 14 residues. V was cut by 5 bases and J by 5 bases, with 14 bases left in between. Germline V gene sequence: CDR1 LGHNA, CDR2 YNFKEQ. Written as DNA, the CDR3 is TGTGCCAGCAGCGCTCGAAGTGGGGTAGATACGCAGTATTTT. Amino acids: CASSARSGVDTQYF.

The rearrangement joins TRBV5-1 to TRBJ1-2; the match to TRBD1 covers 9 bases. The V gene's germline CDR1 is SGHRS and CDR2 YFSETQ. This CDR3 spans 15 amino acids. The J segment lost 2 bases and the V segment lost 7 bases, leaving 9 bases of the junction unmatched. CDR3 region: CASGEWTGENYGYTF. In nucleotides, the CDR3 is TGCGCCAGCGGGGAATGGACAGGGGAGAACTATGGCTACACCTTC.

The chain joins TRBV30 to TRBJ1-1; D remains unclear. Trimming left V 1 base short and J 2 bases short, with 8 bases between. This CDR3 contains 13 residues. Germline CDR1 and CDR2: GTSNPN and SVGIG (reference sequence). This CDR3 reads CAWSGRLNTEAFF. CDR3 in DNA: TGTGCCTGGAGTGGACGGTTAAACACTGAAGCTTTCTTT.

The genes are TRBV12-3 or TRBV12-4 and TRBJ1-2, with D perhaps matching TRBD1 (6 bases). CDR3 length equals 13 residues. V dropped 3 bases and J dropped 2 bases, with 7 bases sitting between them. DNA of the CDR3: TGTGCCAGCAGTTTCCAGGGGAACTATGGCTACACCTTC. Amino acids: CASSFQGNYGYTF.

The rearrangement links TRBV20-1 to TRBJ2-1; 9 bases line up with TRBD2. The CDR3 runs to 14 residues. V lost 6 bases and J lost 2; bases outside the gene matches: 5. CDR1 is DFQATT and CDR2 is SNEGSKA in the germline V gene (reference sequence). The CDR3 here is CSAIAGEAYNEQFF. Here the CDR3 DNA reads TGCAGTGCCATAGCGGGAGAGGCCTACAATGAGCAGTTCTTC.

This clonotype was seen just once. The V call is TRBV4-3, the J call TRBJ2-1, with 9 bases fitting TRBD2. This CDR3 spans 15 amino acids. V shed 5 bases and J 5 bases; nucleotides not matched to a gene: 7. In germline, CDR1 is LGHNA, CDR2 YSLEER. The CDR3 DNA sequence: TGCGCCAGCAGCGGTAGCGGGAGAGAAGACAATGAGCAGTTCTTC. Amino acid sequence: CASSGSGREDNEQFF.

The chain combines TRBV29-1 with TRBJ2-1; 9 nucleotides line up with TRBD2. The CDR3 consists of 14 residues. V trimming: 7 bases; J trimming: 2 bases; junction bases outside the gene matches: 6. The germline V gene encodes CDR1 SQVTM and CDR2 ANQGSEA. For the CDR3, the DNA is TGCAGCGCTGGGGCGGGAGGGGCCTACAATGAGCAGTTCTTC. It codes for CSAGAGGAYNEQFF.

This chain connects TRBV11-2 to TRBJ2-5; 7 bases are shared with TRBD1. Per germline, CDR1 SGHAT and CDR2 FQNNGV. The CDR3 length is 15 residues. V trimming: 1 base; J trimming: 5 bases; junction bases outside the gene matches: 7. The CDR3 protein is CASSLVGGGIETQYF. DNA for the CDR3: TGTGCCAGCAGCTTAGTAGGGGGCGGTATCGAGACCCAGTACTTC.

This chain connects TRBV27 to TRBJ1-4; perhaps TRBD1 as D (6 bases). The germline V gene encodes CDR1 MNHEY and CDR2 SMNVEV (reference sequence). The CDR3 extends over 15 amino acids. Trimming shortened V by 5 bases and J by 8 bases, and 18 bases separated the two germline ends. CDR3 sequence: CASSPFQGRFEKLFF. The CDR3 DNA is TGTGCCAGCAGTCCTTTTCAGGGGCGGTTCGAAAAACTGTTTTTT.

The chain couples TRBV20-1 to TRBJ2-3; 9 positions agree with TRBD2. CDR3 length: 14 amino acids. V lost 5 bases to trimming and J lost 1 base; unmatched junction nucleotides: 4. Germline values: CDR1 DFQATT, CDR2 SNEGSKA (reference sequence). CDR3 sequence: CSAWTSAGTDTQYF. The CDR3 DNA is TGCAGTGCTTGGACTAGCGCCGGCACAGATACGCAGTATTTT.

The gene calls are TRBV20-1 and TRBJ1-5, with no clear D. V lost 7 bases, J lost 2 bases, and 18 bases lay in between. CDR1 is DFQATT, CDR2 SNEGSKA, per germline (reference sequence). CDR3 size: 15 residues. CDR3 loop: CSGLLAGGGNQPQHF. CDR3 sequence (DNA): TGCAGTGGCCTACTGGCAGGAGGCGGCAATCAGCCCCAGCATTTT.

The chain has TRBV7-9 and TRBJ2-5; D assignment may be TRBD1 or TRBD2 (5 bases each). V shed 5 bases and J shed 4 bases, with 17 bases lying between them. Looked up from germline, CDR1 is SEHNR and CDR2 is FQNEAQ (reference sequence). The CDR3 extends over 15 amino acids. CDR3 amino acids: CASSRDGTDLETQYF. In DNA form, the CDR3 reads TGTGCCAGCAGCCGTGATGGGACCGATCTAGAGACCCAGTACTTC.

This clonotype was detected a few times. This rearrangement joins TRBV5-1 to TRBJ2-3; D is unclear. The CDR3 loop spans 15 amino acids. Per germline, CDR1 SGHRS and CDR2 YFSETQ. Trimming shortened V by 0 bases and J by 2 bases, and 10 bases separated the two germline ends. The CDR3 region is CASSLEHAATDTQYF. The CDR3 DNA reads TGCGCCAGCAGCTTGGAGCACGCAGCCACAGATACGCAGTATTTT. The complete variable domain, with remaining parts taken from reference TRBV5-1 and TRBJ2-3, reads KAGVTQTPRYLIKTRGQQVTLSCSPISGHRSVSWYQQTPGQGLQFLFEYFSETQRNKGNFPGRFSGRQFSNSRSEMNVSTLELGDSALYLCASSLEHAATDTQYFGPGTRLTVL.

V and J are TRBV20-1 and TRBJ1-2, with D maybe TRBD1 (5 bases). Germline V lookup: CDR1 DFQATT, CDR2 SNEGSKA (reference sequence). Trimming removed 3 bases at V and 7 bases at J, with 12 bases between. The CDR3 extends over 12 amino acids. The chain's CDR3 is CSASPGSSGYTF. In DNA, the CDR3 is TGCAGTGCTAGTCCAGGGTCCTCTGGCTACACCTTC.

This clonotype was observed a single time. The genes are TRBV20-1 and TRBJ2-7; D is perhaps TRBD1 or TRBD2 (6 bases each). Germline CDR1 reads DFQATT; CDR2 reads SNEGSKA (reference sequence). V lost 6 bases and J lost 6, with 12 bases in between. The CDR3 is 11 amino acids. CDR3 in DNA: TGCAGTGCACGAGGGGGGTCCGAGCAGTACTTC. It yields the protein CSARGGSEQYF.

The rearrangement links TRBV20-1 to TRBJ1-1; D uncertain. CDR3 length: 11 amino acids. Between the trimmed V and J ends, which lost 5 bases and 3 bases, there was a span of 7 bases. Germline values: CDR1 DFQATT, CDR2 SNEGSKA (reference sequence). In DNA, the CDR3 is TGCAGTGCTTCGGGAGACACTGAAGCTTTCTTT. It translates to CSASGDTEAFF.

This clonotype was seen only once. The chain uses TRBV20-1 and TRBJ2-3; 9 bases agree with TRBD1. The V gene's germline CDR1 is DFQATT and CDR2 SNEGSKA (reference sequence). The V gene end was trimmed by 3 bases and the J gene end by 6 bases; junction bases not matched to a gene: 7. This CDR3 is built from 14 residues. The CDR3 DNA follows: TGCAGTGCTAGGGGTACAGGGGGCGAGGATACGCAGTATTTT. It yields the protein CSARGTGGEDTQYF.

V usage is TRBV28 and J usage is TRBJ1-2, with a weak D call TRBD1 (5 bases). Germline CDR1 reads MDHEN; CDR2 reads SYDVKM. This CDR3 contains 12 residues. Trimming shortened V by 5 bases and J by 8 bases, and 12 bases separated the two germline ends. CDR3 in amino acids: CASSPAPGGYTF. CDR3 DNA sequence: TGTGCCAGCAGTCCGGCACCAGGGGGCTACACCTTC.

CDR3 amino acids: CASSFQSRLAGAGDTQYF. CDR3 DNA: TGTGCCAGCAGTTTTCAGTCTCGGCTAGCGGGAGCTGGAGATACGCAGTATTTT. This chain joins TRBV27 and TRBJ2-3, with 10 bases that match TRBD2. V trimming: 3 bases; J trimming: 5 bases; junction bases outside the gene matches: 14. This CDR3 is 18 amino acids long. The germline CDR1 and CDR2 sequences are MNHEY and SMNVEV (reference sequence).

This clonotype was seen only a few times. The chain recombines TRBV6-6 with TRBJ2-5; D not certain. CDR3 size: 11 residues. In germline, CDR1 is MNHNY, CDR2 SVGAGI (reference sequence). Trimming shortened V by 8 bases and J by 2 bases, and 6 bases separated the two germline ends. The CDR3 protein is CASRVQETQYF. As DNA, the CDR3 is TGTGCCAGCCGCGTACAAGAGACCCAGTACTTC.

The V gene is TRBV30, the J gene TRBJ2-3; D gene unclear. This CDR3 has 12 residues. V was shortened by 2 bases and J by 0 bases, with 3 bases between the two germline ends. Per germline, CDR1 GTSNPN and CDR2 SVGIG (reference sequence). The CDR3 protein is CAWSRSTDTQYF. The CDR3 DNA sequence: TGTGCCTGGAGTAGGAGCACAGATACGCAGTATTTT.

J is TRBJ1-1 and V is TRBV12-5; D ambiguous. This CDR3 is built from 13 residues. Per the germline V gene, CDR1 is LGHNT and CDR2 is FRNRAP. Trimming shortened V by 1 base and J by 1 base, and 4 bases separated the two germline ends. DNA of the CDR3: TGTGCTAGTGGTTTGGGGGAGAACACTGAAGCTTTCTTT. Its translation: CASGLGENTEAFF. The full variable domain, with the rest looked up from reference TRBV12-5 and TRBJ1-1, is DARVTQTPRHKVTEMGQEVTMRCQPILGHNTVFWYRQTMMQGLELLAYFRNRAPLDDSGMPKDRFSAEMPDATLATLKIQPSEPRDSAVYFCASGLGENTEAFFGQGTRLTVV.

The chain employs TRBV7-2 and TRBJ1-2; D possibly corresponds to TRBD1 (6 bases). The ends were cut back, 0 bases at V and 8 bases at J, with 13 bases in the middle. CDR1 is SGHTA, CDR2 FQGNSA, per germline. The length of the CDR3 is 14 residues. The CDR3 sequence: CASSLAWGAEGYTF. The CDR3 coding sequence is TGTGCCAGCAGCTTAGCGTGGGGGGCGGAGGGCTACACCTTC.